These 24 T cell receptor beta chains were sequenced from one sample in a study of blood T cell repertoires in COVID-19. Some clones are missing from TCRdb's copy, which holds only in-frame ones; the method was immunoSEQ multiplex PCR. Of around 50,000 clones listed, about 82% are singletons. Sequenced: peripheral blood. The source of these receptors is a woman aged 55 to 70 with acute or convalescent COVID-19.

The V and J genes are TRBV12-3 or TRBV12-4 and TRBJ1-1, with no clear D. Trimming pared 3 bases from V and 12 bases from J, leaving 14 bases between. The CDR3 totals 12 residues. The DNA for the CDR3 is TGTGCCAGCAGTTTCAACCCCGGCGGCCCTTTCTTT. Its protein is CASSFNPGGPFF.

This sequence joins TRBV5-5 and TRBJ1-2, with D maybe TRBD1 (5 bases). Germline V gene data show CDR1 as SGHKS and CDR2 as YYEKEE (reference sequence). The CDR3 spans 15 residues. Trimming stripped 7 bases from V and 0 bases from J, with 16 bases between. The CDR3 DNA sequence: TGTGCCAGCGGCGAGACAGTTCTCCCTAACTATGGCTACACCTTC. Encoded protein: CASGETVLPNYGYTF.

The V gene is TRBV5-6, the J gene TRBJ1-2; 7 bases line up with TRBD1. Germline CDR1 is SGHDT and CDR2 is YYEEEE. V shed 2 bases and J 8 bases; nucleotides not matched to a gene: 6. The CDR3 length is 13 residues. The CDR3 protein is CASSLGTAPGYTF. The CDR3 coding sequence is TGTGCCAGCAGCTTAGGGACAGCTCCCGGCTACACCTTC.

The J gene is TRBJ1-6, the V gene TRBV7-2; D perhaps matches TRBD1 (6 bases). Germline values: CDR1 SGHTA, CDR2 FQGNSA. CDR3 length: 17 residues. Trimming pared 5 bases from V and 6 bases from J, leaving 20 bases between. CDR3 loop: CASSVRRGLEINSPLHF. CDR3 sequence (DNA): TGTGCCAGCAGCGTCCGGCGGGGGCTAGAAATTAATTCACCCCTCCACTTT. The full variable domain, its missing parts supplied by reference TRBV7-2 and TRBJ1-6, is GAGVSQSPSNKVTEKGKDVELRCDPISGHTALYWYRQSLGQGLEFLIYFQGNSAPDKSGLPSDRFSAERTGGSVSTLTIQRTQQEDSAVYLCASSVRRGLEINSPLHFGNGTRLTVT.

V gene TRBV5-1 combines with J gene TRBJ2-2; 9 nucleotides agree with TRBD1. Germline lookup yields CDR1 SGHRS and CDR2 YFSETQ. The CDR3 contains 14 residues. J lost 8 bases, V lost 3 bases, and 5 bases had no gene match. The CDR3 sequence: CASSWGQGTGELFF. The CDR3 nucleotides read TGCGCCAGCAGCTGGGGACAGGGCACGGGGGAGCTGTTTTTT.

In DNA form, the CDR3 reads TGTGCCAGCAGCGTAGATTATCAGCCCCAGCATTTT. It encodes CASSVDYQPQHF. The chain recombines TRBV6-5 with TRBJ1-5; D gene ambiguous. Trimming took off 6 bases at V and 5 bases at J, with 8 bases between the two ends. Germline assignment: CDR1 MNHEY and CDR2 SVGAGI. The CDR3 has 12 residues.

V is TRBV7-2 and J is TRBJ1-1; D perhaps matches TRBD1 (5 bases). The V end lost 7 bases, the J end lost 0 bases, and 9 bases lay between the germline ends. Per germline, CDR1 SGHTA and CDR2 FQGNSA. This CDR3 is 13 amino acids long. The CDR3 bases are TGTGCCAGCACCCGGGGGATGAACACTGAAGCTTTCTTT. Residues: CASTRGMNTEAFF.

This clone has a handful of counts. This chain connects TRBV6-4 to TRBJ2-1, with 8 bases that match TRBD2. The CDR3 spans 15 residues. Germline CDR1 reads MRHNA; CDR2 reads SNTAGT. The junction had 5 bases not matched to a gene; V was cut back by 0 bases and J by 7 bases. In DNA form, the CDR3 reads TGTGCCAGCAGTGACTCCGCGGGAGGCACGAATGAGCAGTTCTTC. Protein sequence: CASSDSAGGTNEQFF.

The chain carries TRBV14 and TRBJ2-3; tentatively, D is TRBD1 (6 bases). The germline V gene encodes CDR1 SGHDN and CDR2 FVKESK. The CDR3 length is 14 residues. Trimming removed 4 bases from V and 4 bases from J, with 12 bases in between. CDR3 residues: CASSRDRSADTQYF. As DNA, the CDR3 is TGTGCCAGCAGCCGCGACAGGTCGGCAGATACGCAGTATTTT.

The chain couples TRBV4-1 to TRBJ1-1; possibly TRBD1 for D (6 bases). The CDR3 loop spans 15 amino acids. V lost 1 base, J lost 5 bases, and 14 bases lay in between. Germline V gene sequence: CDR1 MGHRA, CDR2 YSYEKL. Here the CDR3 reads CASSQVAVRGTEAFF. Here the CDR3 DNA reads TGCGCCAGCAGCCAAGTGGCAGTGAGGGGGACTGAAGCTTTCTTT.

The chain couples TRBV4-1 to TRBJ1-2, with TRBD1 identical over 7 bases. CDR1 is MGHRA and CDR2 is YSYEKL in the germline V gene. This CDR3 comprises 13 residues. With 4 bases clipped from V and 3 bases from J, the junction kept 2 bases outside the gene matches. The CDR3 here is CASSLGQDYGYTF. The CDR3 DNA reads as TGCGCCAGCAGCCTCGGACAGGACTATGGCTACACCTTC.

The chain is built from TRBV4-1 and TRBJ2-7; the D gene is possibly TRBD1 (5 bases). This CDR3 is built from 17 residues. CDR1 is MGHRA and CDR2 is YSYEKL in the germline V gene. V lost 2 bases, J lost 4 bases, and 21 bases lay in between. The DNA of the CDR3 is TGCGCCAGCAGCCAAACGCACGATCCGAGACAGAGGTACGAGCAGTACTTC. Its translation: CASSQTHDPRQRYEQYF.

This clone was found once. The rearrangement uses TRBV7-8 and TRBJ2-1; D is undetermined. The CDR3 contains 13 residues. Per the germline V gene, CDR1 is SGHVS and CDR2 is FQNEAQ. Trimming shortened V by 3 bases and J by 9 bases, and 12 bases separated the two germline ends. The CDR3 DNA reads TGTGCCAGCAGCTTCAGACTTAATAGTGAGCAGTTCTTC. Translating gives CASSFRLNSEQFF.

This chain connects TRBV5-1 to TRBJ2-5; unclear D gene. Trimming cost V 4 bases and J 0 bases, with 7 bases left between them. Germline CDR1 reads SGHRS; CDR2 reads YFSETQ. The CDR3 extends over 13 amino acids. CDR3 nucleotides: TGCGCCAGCAGCGGAGTGGACCAAGAGACCCAGTACTTC. Translating it yields CASSGVDQETQYF.

The V call is TRBV5-5, the J call TRBJ2-3; maybe TRBD1 (5 bases). CDR3 length: 15 residues. Between the trimmed V and J ends, which lost 0 bases and 6 bases, there was a span of 14 bases. Germline CDR1 and CDR2: SGHKS and YYEKEE (reference sequence). CDR3 nucleotides: TGTGCCAGCAGCTTGGGTGACAGCAAAACGGATACGCAGTATTTT. This encodes CASSLGDSKTDTQYF.

This clone was counted only a few times. This CDR3 reads CAWSYSGGGSGTQYF. The CDR3 DNA reads TGTGCCTGGAGTTATAGCGGGGGGGGCTCCGGGACCCAGTACTTC. The gene calls are TRBV30 and TRBJ2-5; 11 bases agree with TRBD2. With 2 bases clipped from V and 7 bases from J, the junction kept 9 bases outside the gene matches. The CDR3 totals 15 residues. Germline V gene lookup returns CDR1 GTSNPN and CDR2 SVGIG (reference sequence).

The genes are TRBV5-6 and TRBJ1-2; D may be TRBD1 (6 bases). Looked up from germline, CDR1 is SGHDT and CDR2 is YYEEEE. Trimming removed 2 bases at V and 6 bases at J, with 11 bases between. The CDR3 extends over 13 amino acids. The CDR3 sequence is CASSLRTADGYTF. The CDR3 bases are TGTGCCAGCAGCTTAAGGACAGCCGATGGCTACACCTTC. Drawing the rest from reference TRBV5-6 and TRBJ1-2, the complete variable domain is DAGVTQSPTHLIKTRGQQVTLRCSPKSGHDTVSWYQQALGQGPQFIFQYYEEEERQRGNFPDRFSGHQFPNYSSELNVNALLLGDSALYLCASSLRTADGYTFGSGTRLTVV.

This clone was seen just once. This rearrangement joins TRBV2 to TRBJ2-1; TRBD1 aligns across 11 bases. After removal of 5 bases from V and 7 bases from J, the junction contained 7 bases not matched to a gene. CDR3 length: 15 residues. Germline lookup yields CDR1 SNHLY and CDR2 FYNNEI. As DNA, the CDR3 is TGTGCCAGCAGTCGGGACAGGGGGTCCCCTAATGAGCAGTTCTTC. This encodes CASSRDRGSPNEQFF.

This chain uses TRBV6-5 with TRBJ1-3; TRBD1 is a possible D gene (6 bases). The CDR3 has 15 amino acids. Germline assignment: CDR1 MNHEY and CDR2 SVGAGI. The ends were cut back, 6 bases at V and 0 bases at J, with 12 bases in the middle. Here the CDR3 reads CASRKQGSSGNTIYF. The CDR3 DNA sequence: TGTGCCAGCAGAAAACAGGGAAGCTCTGGAAACACCATATATTTT.

The chain carries TRBV5-4 and TRBJ1-6; 7 bases are a match to TRBD1. Germline loops: CDR1 SGHNT, CDR2 YYREEE (reference sequence). The V and J ends lost 3 bases and 4 bases, in that order; junction bases with no gene match: 4. CDR3 size: 15 residues. The DNA for the CDR3 is TGTGCCAGCAGCTCGTGGGGACAGTATAATTCACCCCTCCACTTT. Translating gives CASSSWGQYNSPLHF.

The chain has TRBV7-9 and TRBJ1-2, with 8 bases fitting TRBD1. The germline V gene encodes CDR1 SEHNR and CDR2 FQNEAQ (reference sequence). The CDR3 has 13 residues. After removal of 5 bases from V and 8 bases from J, the junction contained 7 bases not matched to a gene. The CDR3 nucleotides read TGTGCCAGCAGCGTGCAGGGGGCACGGGGCTACACCTTC. Translation: CASSVQGARGYTF.

The chain employs TRBV19 and TRBJ2-7; no firm D call. CDR3 length: 13 amino acids. Germline lookup yields CDR1 LNHDA and CDR2 SQIVND (reference sequence). V lost 8 bases, J lost 2 bases, and 13 bases lay in between. For the CDR3, the DNA is TGTGCCAGTTCCACGACTGCGACCTACGAGCAGTACTTC. As protein: CASSTTATYEQYF. Filled out from reference TRBV19 and TRBJ2-7, the complete variable domain reads DGGITQSPKYLFRKEGQNVTLSCEQNLNHDAMYWYRQDPGQGLRLIYYSQIVNDFQKGDIAEGYSVSREKKESFPLTVTSAQKNPTAFYLCASSTTATYEQYFGPGTRLTVT.

This chain links TRBV29-1 with TRBJ1-2; no definite D call. V lost 7 bases, J lost 3 bases, and 9 bases lay in between. The CDR3 covers 11 residues. Per germline, CDR1 SQVTM and CDR2 ANQGSEA. CDR3 loop: CSGRVDYGYTF. CDR3 sequence (DNA): TGCAGCGGACGGGTGGACTATGGCTACACCTTC.

The gene calls are TRBV27 and TRBJ1-5; D is perhaps TRBD1 (6 bases). From germline, CDR1 is MNHEY and CDR2 SMNVEV (reference sequence). V was clipped by 6 bases and J by 0 bases, with 12 bases between them. The CDR3 spans 15 residues. The CDR3 DNA is TGTGCCAGCAGCCTGACAGGTTATAGCAATCAGCCCCAGCATTTT. Protein sequence: CASSLTGYSNQPQHF.